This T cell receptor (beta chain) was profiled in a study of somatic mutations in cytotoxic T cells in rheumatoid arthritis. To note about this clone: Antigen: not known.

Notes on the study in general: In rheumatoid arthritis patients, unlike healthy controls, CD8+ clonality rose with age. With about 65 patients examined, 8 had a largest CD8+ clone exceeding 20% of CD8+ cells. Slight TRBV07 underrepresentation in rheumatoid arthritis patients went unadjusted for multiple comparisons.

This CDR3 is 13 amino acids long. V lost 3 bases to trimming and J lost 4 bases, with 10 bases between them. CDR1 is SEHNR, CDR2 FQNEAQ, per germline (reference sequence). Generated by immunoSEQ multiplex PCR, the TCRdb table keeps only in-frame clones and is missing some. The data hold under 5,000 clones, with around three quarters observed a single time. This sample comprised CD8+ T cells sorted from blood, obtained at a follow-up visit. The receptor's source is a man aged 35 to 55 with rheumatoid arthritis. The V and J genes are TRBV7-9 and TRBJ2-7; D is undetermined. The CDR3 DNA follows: TGTGCCAGCAGCTTGCCACTCGAATACGAGCAGTACTTC. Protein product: CASSLPLEYEQYF.